This T cell receptor (beta chain) originates from a study of blood T cell repertoires in COVID-19. On the study more broadly: PBMCs, B-cell-depleted T cells, or T cells provided the cDNA or gDNA that made up the material.

Using immunoSEQ multiplex PCR, the repertoire was profiled, and TCRdb retains in-frame clones only, with some absent. This repertoire shows some 120,000 clones, approximately 90% found once; its top ten account for about 1.6%. The V end lost 5 bases, the J end lost 8 bases, and 18 bases lay between the germline ends. This CDR3 region has 15 residues. CDR1 is MNHEY, CDR2 SVGAGI, per germline. This sequence joins TRBV6-5 and TRBJ1-4; D unclear. The specimen was peripheral blood. The sequence came from a human donor in a cohort sampled during active COVID-19. CDR3 DNA: TGTGCCAGCAGTACAAAACCGGAGGGAGGAGAAAAACTGTTTTTT. It encodes CASSTKPEGGEKLFF.